The TCR beta chain described here comes from a study of blood T cell repertoires in COVID-19. With V trimmed by 2 bases and J by 0 bases, 1 base remained unmatched. CDR1 ENHRY and CDR2 SYGVKD come from the germline V gene. This CDR3 has 16 amino acids. TCRdb keeps only in-frame clones here, not all; method: immunoSEQ multiplex PCR. The sample shows about 330,000 clones, 88% of them seen only once. The sequence was collected from a young man who had recovered from COVID-19. Sequenced material: PBMCs or T cells enriched from blood (not recorded which). The chain carries TRBV10-3 and TRBJ2-2; 9 bases line up with TRBD1. The chain's CDR3 is CAISENRGPNTGELFF. DNA of the CDR3: TGTGCCATCAGTGAGAACAGGGGGCCGAACACCGGGGAGCTGTTTTTT.